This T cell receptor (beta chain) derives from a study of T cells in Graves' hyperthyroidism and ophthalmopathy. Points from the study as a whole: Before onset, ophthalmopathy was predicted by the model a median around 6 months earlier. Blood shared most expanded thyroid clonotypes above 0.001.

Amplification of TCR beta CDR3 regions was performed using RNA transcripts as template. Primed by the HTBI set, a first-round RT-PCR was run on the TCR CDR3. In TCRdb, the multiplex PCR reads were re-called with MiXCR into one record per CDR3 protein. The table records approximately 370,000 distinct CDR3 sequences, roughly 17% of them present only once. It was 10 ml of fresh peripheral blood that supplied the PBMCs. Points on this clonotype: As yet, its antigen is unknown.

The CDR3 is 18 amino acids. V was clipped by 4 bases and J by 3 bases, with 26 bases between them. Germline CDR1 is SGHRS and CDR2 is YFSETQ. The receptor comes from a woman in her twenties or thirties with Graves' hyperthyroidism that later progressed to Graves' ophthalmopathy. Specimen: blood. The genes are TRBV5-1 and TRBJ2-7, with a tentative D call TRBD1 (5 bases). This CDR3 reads CASSGTGTQGKDLYEQYF. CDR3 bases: TGCGCCAGCAGCGGTACCGGAACGCAGGGAAAGGATCTCTACGAGCAGTACTTC. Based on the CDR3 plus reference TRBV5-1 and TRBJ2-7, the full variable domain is KAGVTQTPRYLIKTRGQQVTLSCSPISGHRSVSWYQQTPGQGLQFLFEYFSETQRNKGNFPGRFSGRQFSNSRSEMNVSTLELGDSALYLCASSGTGTQGKDLYEQYFGPGTRLTVT.